These T cell receptor beta chains were read from a single sample in a study of Ad26.COV2.S vaccination and SARS-CoV-2 variants. Repertoires were generated with immunoSEQ multiplex PCR, while TCRdb's copy carries only in-frame clones and drops some. Of some 640,000 clones in the sample, 80% to 90% were seen once. Sequencing used peripheral blood, obtained in a trial of Ad26.COV2.S vaccine versus placebo. Every receptor here comes from a person aged 18-60 years who received the Ad26.COV2.S COVID-19 vaccine or a placebo. CDR3s include the opening cysteine and the closing phenylalanine or tryptophan.

j_gene: TRBJ2-1; v_gene: TRBV9; CDR3aa: CASSVEGGYNEQFF
j_gene: TRBJ2-7; v_gene: TRBV7-9; CDR3aa: CASSLDGLYEQYF
j_gene: TRBJ2-5; v_gene: TRBV19; CDR3aa: CASNRGQGQETQYF
j_gene: TRBJ2-2; v_gene: TRBV27; CDR3aa: CASSLYGLAVNTGELFF
j_gene: TRBJ2-5; v_gene: TRBV5-6; CDR3aa: CASRRDRGETQYF
j_gene: TRBJ1-2; v_gene: TRBV29-1; CDR3aa: CSVAFGTAYGYTF
j_gene: TRBJ2-2; v_gene: TRBV4-2; CDR3aa: CASSQGGLKTGELFF
j_gene: TRBJ2-1; v_gene: TRBV30; CDR3aa: CAATDPSDEQFF
j_gene: TRBJ2-1; v_gene: TRBV11-3; CDR3aa: CASSLGEWDEQFF
j_gene: TRBJ2-3; v_gene: TRBV6-2/TRBV6-3; CDR3aa: CASSYRAASGGAPDTQYF
j_gene: TRBJ1-4; v_gene: TRBV12-3/TRBV12-4; CDR3aa: CASSNRYEKLFF
j_gene: TRBJ2-3; v_gene: TRBV29-1; CDR3aa: CSVERRGKGLAGASDTQYF
j_gene: TRBJ2-1; v_gene: TRBV3-1/TRBV3-2; CDR3aa: CASSQVIAALYNEQFF
j_gene: TRBJ2-1; v_gene: TRBV6-5; CDR3aa: CASRGGLAGVFEQFF
j_gene: TRBJ2-2; v_gene: TRBV5-1; CDR3aa: CASSFSRENTGELFF
j_gene: TRBJ1-5; v_gene: TRBV30; CDR3aa: CAWSAGSNQPQHF
j_gene: TRBJ2-7; v_gene: TRBV19; CDR3aa: CASSLIGTGLAGTPYEQYF
j_gene: TRBJ1-5; v_gene: TRBV5-1; CDR3aa: CASSEGTSNQPQHF
j_gene: TRBJ1-4; v_gene: TRBV7-9; CDR3aa: CASSDTGGTNEKLFF
j_gene: TRBJ1-2; v_gene: TRBV18; CDR3aa: CASSPGDRQGYTF
j_gene: TRBJ2-7; v_gene: TRBV21-1; CDR3aa: CASSKTNADNYEQYF
j_gene: TRBJ2-1; v_gene: TRBV4-2; CDR3aa: CASSQGAGLAELHNEQFF
j_gene: TRBJ2-7; v_gene: TRBV5-1; CDR3aa: CASSIRQGSYEQYF
j_gene: TRBJ1-6; v_gene: TRBV9; CDR3aa: CASSVDWGNSPLHF
j_gene: TRBJ2-3; v_gene: TRBV9; CDR3aa: CASSVAPADTQYF
j_gene: TRBJ2-7; v_gene: TRBV19; CDR3aa: CASSIQPGQGTYEQYF
j_gene: TRBJ2-3; v_gene: TRBV18; CDR3aa: CASSTRGSGGTDTQYF
j_gene: TRBJ2-7; v_gene: TRBV27; CDR3aa: CASRSRDRPYEQYF
j_gene: TRBJ1-1; v_gene: TRBV5-4; CDR3aa: CASSLDTGNPEAFF
j_gene: TRBJ2-7; v_gene: TRBV10-3; CDR3aa: CAIMVNYEQYF
j_gene: TRBJ2-1; v_gene: TRBV4-2; CDR3aa: CASSQSSGNEQFF
j_gene: TRBJ1-2; v_gene: TRBV30; CDR3aa: CAWSYSYGYTF
j_gene: TRBJ1-1; v_gene: TRBV6-5; CDR3aa: CASSYSANTEAFF
j_gene: TRBJ2-1; v_gene: TRBV25-1; CDR3aa: CASSEREGSYNEQFF
j_gene: TRBJ2-3; v_gene: TRBV18; CDR3aa: CASSPAEGGPDTQYF
j_gene: TRBJ1-5; v_gene: TRBV2; CDR3aa: CASSELDSNQPQHF
j_gene: TRBJ2-5; v_gene: TRBV27; CDR3aa: CSSSSSGLRPGTQYF
j_gene: TRBJ2-5; v_gene: TRBV14; CDR3aa: CASSHQETQYF
j_gene: TRBJ1-5; v_gene: TRBV15; CDR3aa: CATSSRSTGGNQPQHF
j_gene: TRBJ2-1; v_gene: TRBV19; CDR3aa: CASSMERGGRTSYNEQFF
j_gene: TRBJ1-1; v_gene: TRBV7-3; CDR3aa: CASSSQGGTEAFF
j_gene: TRBJ1-5; v_gene: TRBV7-8; CDR3aa: CASSLITGRNQPQHF
j_gene: TRBJ2-7; v_gene: TRBV30; CDR3aa: CAWSGRGLTYEQYF
j_gene: TRBJ1-3; v_gene: TRBV2; CDR3aa: CASSLDSPLSGNTIYF
j_gene: TRBJ2-1; v_gene: TRBV9; CDR3aa: CASSVGPTSGGYNEQFF
j_gene: TRBJ2-7; v_gene: TRBV14; CDR3aa: CASSYTGAKLPYEQYF
j_gene: TRBJ2-1; v_gene: TRBV7-9; CDR3aa: CASSLRPDSYNEQFF
j_gene: TRBJ1-4; v_gene: TRBV6-2/TRBV6-3; CDR3aa: CASSRDGSTNEKLFF
j_gene: TRBJ2-4; v_gene: TRBV10-3; CDR3aa: CAISESRGGAENIQYF
j_gene: TRBJ2-5; v_gene: TRBV2; CDR3aa: CASSVRGRGQETQYF
j_gene: TRBJ2-5; v_gene: TRBV25-1; CDR3aa: CASSELAERETQYF
j_gene: TRBJ1-1; v_gene: TRBV10-3; CDR3aa: CAISETTLNTEAFF
j_gene: TRBJ1-2; v_gene: TRBV19; CDR3aa: CAAGQDGYTF